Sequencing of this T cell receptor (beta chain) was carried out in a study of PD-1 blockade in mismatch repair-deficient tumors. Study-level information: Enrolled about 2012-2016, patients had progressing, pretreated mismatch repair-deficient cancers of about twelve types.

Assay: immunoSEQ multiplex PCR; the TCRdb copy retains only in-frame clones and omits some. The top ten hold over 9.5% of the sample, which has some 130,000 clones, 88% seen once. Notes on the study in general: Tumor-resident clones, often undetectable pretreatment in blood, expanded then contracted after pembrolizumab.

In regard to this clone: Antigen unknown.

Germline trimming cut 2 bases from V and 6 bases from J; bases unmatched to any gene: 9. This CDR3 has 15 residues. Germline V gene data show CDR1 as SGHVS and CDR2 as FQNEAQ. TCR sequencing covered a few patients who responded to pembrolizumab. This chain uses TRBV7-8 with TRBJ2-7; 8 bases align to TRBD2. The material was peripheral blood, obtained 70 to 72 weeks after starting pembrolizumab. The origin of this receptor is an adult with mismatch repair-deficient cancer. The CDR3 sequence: CASSLRREASFEQYF. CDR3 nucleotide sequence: TGTGCCAGCAGCTTAAGGCGGGAGGCGAGCTTCGAGCAGTACTTC.